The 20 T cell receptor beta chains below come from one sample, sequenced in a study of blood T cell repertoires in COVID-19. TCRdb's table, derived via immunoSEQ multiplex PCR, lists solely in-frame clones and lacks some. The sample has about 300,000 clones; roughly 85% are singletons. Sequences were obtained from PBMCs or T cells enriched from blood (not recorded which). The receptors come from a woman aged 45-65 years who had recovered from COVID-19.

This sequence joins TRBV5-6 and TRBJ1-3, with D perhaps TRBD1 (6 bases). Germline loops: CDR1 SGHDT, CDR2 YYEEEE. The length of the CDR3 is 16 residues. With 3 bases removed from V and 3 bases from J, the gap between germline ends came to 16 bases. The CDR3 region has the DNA TGTGCCAGCAGCTCCTCCGGGGGGCGAGGTGGAAACACCATATATTTT. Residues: CASSSSGGRGGNTIYF.

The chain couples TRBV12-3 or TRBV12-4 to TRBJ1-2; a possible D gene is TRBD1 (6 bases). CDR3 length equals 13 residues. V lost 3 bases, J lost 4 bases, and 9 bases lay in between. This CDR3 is CASSLGRGYGYTF. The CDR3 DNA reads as TGTGCCAGCAGTTTGGGCAGGGGCTATGGCTACACCTTC.

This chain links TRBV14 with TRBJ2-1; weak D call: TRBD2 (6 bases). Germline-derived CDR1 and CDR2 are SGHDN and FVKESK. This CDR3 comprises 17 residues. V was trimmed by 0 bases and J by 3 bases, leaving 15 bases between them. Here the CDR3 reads CASSQDIGSGHYNEQFF. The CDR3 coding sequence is TGTGCCAGCAGCCAAGATATAGGTAGCGGCCACTACAATGAGCAGTTCTTC.

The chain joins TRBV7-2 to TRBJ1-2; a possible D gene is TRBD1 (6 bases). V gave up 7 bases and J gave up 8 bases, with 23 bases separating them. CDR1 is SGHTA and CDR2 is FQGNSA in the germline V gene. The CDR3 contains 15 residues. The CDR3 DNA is TGTGCCAGCACGCCGGACAGAACCTATGGTGGGGGCTACACCTTC. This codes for CASTPDRTYGGGYTF.

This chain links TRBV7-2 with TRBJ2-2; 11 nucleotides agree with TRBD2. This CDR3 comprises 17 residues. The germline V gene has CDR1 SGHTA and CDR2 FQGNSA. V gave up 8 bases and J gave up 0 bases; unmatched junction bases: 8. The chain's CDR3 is CASPSGLAASNTGELFF. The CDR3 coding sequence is TGTGCCAGCCCCTCGGGACTAGCGGCCTCGAACACCGGGGAGCTGTTTTTT.

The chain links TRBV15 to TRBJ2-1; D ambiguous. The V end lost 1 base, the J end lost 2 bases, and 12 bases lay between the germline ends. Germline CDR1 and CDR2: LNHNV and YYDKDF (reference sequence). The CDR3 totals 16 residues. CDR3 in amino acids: CATSRVLVSTYNEQFF. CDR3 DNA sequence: TGTGCCACCAGCAGAGTTCTAGTTTCAACCTACAATGAGCAGTTCTTC.

The CDR3 here is CAWSVIRNEKLFF. Here the CDR3 DNA reads TGTGCCTGGAGTGTAATCCGTAATGAAAAACTGTTTTTT. The V gene is TRBV30, the J gene TRBJ1-4; D gene unclear. The V gene lost 0 bases and the J gene lost 4 bases, with 6 bases spanning the gap. Germline values: CDR1 GTSNPN, CDR2 SVGIG (reference sequence). The CDR3 loop spans 13 amino acids.

CDR3 protein: CACPGLMFDYGYTF. The CDR3 DNA is TGTGCCTGCCCGGGACTCATGTTTGACTATGGCTACACCTTC. The rearrangement links TRBV30 to TRBJ1-2, with D perhaps TRBD1 (5 bases). The CDR3 is 14 amino acids. V was cut by 6 bases and J by 3 bases, with 17 bases left in between. Germline V lookup: CDR1 GTSNPN, CDR2 SVGIG (reference sequence).

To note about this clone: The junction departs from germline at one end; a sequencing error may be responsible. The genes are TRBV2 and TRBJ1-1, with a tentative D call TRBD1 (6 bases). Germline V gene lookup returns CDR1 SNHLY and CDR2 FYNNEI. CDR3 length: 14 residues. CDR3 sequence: CVSSEMGARTEAFF. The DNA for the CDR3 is TGTGTCAGCAGTGAAATGGGGGCTCGGACTGAAGCTTTCTTT.

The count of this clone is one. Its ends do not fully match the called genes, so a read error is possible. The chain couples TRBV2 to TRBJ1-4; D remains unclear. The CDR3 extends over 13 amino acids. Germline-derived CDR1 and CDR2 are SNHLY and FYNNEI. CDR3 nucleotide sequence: TGTGCCAGCAATAGAGTGACTACTGAAAAACTGTTTTTT. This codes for CASNRVTTEKLFF.

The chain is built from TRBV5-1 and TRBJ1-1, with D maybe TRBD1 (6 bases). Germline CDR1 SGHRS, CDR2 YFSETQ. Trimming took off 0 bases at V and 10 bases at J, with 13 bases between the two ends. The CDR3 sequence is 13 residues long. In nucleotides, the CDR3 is TGCGCCAGCAGCTTGGAGGACAGCTGGCGAGCTTTCTTT. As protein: CASSLEDSWRAFF. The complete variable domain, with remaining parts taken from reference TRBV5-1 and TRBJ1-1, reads KAGVTQTPRYLIKTRGQQVTLSCSPISGHRSVSWYQQTPGQGLQFLFEYFSETQRNKGNFPGRFSGRQFSNSRSEMNVSTLELGDSALYLCASSLEDSWRAFFGQGTRLTVV.

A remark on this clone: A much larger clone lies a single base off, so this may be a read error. The CDR3 DNA sequence: TGTGCCAGCAGCTTAGGACAGGGTCGTGGCTACACCTTC. This sequence encodes CASSLGQGRGYTF. The chain couples TRBV7-8 to TRBJ1-2, with 7 bases lining up with TRBD1. Germline V gives CDR1 SGHVS, CDR2 FQNEAQ. This CDR3 region has 13 residues. V shed 1 base and J 7 bases; nucleotides not matched to a gene: 3.

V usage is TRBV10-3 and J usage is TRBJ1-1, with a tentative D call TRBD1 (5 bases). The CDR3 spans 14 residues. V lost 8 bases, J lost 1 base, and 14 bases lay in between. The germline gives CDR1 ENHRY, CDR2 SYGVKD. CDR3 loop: CAISPRTPNTEAFF. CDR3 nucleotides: TGTGCCATCTCCCCCAGGACACCGAACACTGAAGCTTTCTTT.

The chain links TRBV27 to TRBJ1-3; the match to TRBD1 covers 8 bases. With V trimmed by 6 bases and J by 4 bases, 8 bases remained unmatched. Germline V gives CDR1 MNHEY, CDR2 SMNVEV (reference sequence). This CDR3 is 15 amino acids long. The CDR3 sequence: CASSLDREEGNTIYF. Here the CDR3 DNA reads TGTGCCAGCAGCTTGGACAGGGAGGAAGGAAACACCATATATTTT.

This chain's CDR3 is CASSLQSVLAVSSYEQYF. The DNA of the CDR3 is TGTGCCAGCAGCCTCCAGTCGGTGCTAGCGGTGTCCTCCTACGAGCAGTACTTC. The chain carries TRBV13 and TRBJ2-7; TRBD2 agrees at 7 bases. The germline V gene has CDR1 PRHDT and CDR2 FYEKMQ (reference sequence). With V trimmed by 5 bases and J by 0 bases, 16 bases remained unmatched. CDR3 length: 18 amino acids.

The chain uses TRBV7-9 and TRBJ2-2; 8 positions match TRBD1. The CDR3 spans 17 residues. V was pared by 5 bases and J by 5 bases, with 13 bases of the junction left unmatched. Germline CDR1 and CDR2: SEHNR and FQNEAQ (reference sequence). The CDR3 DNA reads TGTGCCAGCAGCCCTCGGACAGGGACCACATATACCGGGGAGCTGTTTTTT. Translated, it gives CASSPRTGTTYTGELFF.

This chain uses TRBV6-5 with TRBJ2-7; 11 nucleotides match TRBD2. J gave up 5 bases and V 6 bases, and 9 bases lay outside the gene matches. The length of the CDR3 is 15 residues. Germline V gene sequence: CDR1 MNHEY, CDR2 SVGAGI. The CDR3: CASSQISGRANEQYF. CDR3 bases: TGTGCCAGCAGCCAAATTAGCGGGAGGGCCAACGAGCAGTACTTC.

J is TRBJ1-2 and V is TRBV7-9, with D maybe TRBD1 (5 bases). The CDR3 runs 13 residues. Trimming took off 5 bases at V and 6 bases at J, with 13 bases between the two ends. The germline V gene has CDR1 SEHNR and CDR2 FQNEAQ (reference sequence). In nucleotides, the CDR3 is TGTGCCAGCAGCCTCAGGGTTACGGATGGCTACACCTTC. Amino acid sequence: CASSLRVTDGYTF.

CDR3 in DNA: TGTGCCAGCAGCTCCACAGGGATCAATTCACCCCTCCACTTT. Amino acid sequence: CASSSTGINSPLHF. V usage is TRBV11-2 and J usage is TRBJ1-6; TRBD1 is a possible D gene (6 bases). Looked up from germline, CDR1 is SGHAT and CDR2 is FQNNGV. The CDR3 is 14 residues long. The V end was cut by 4 bases, the J end by 7 bases, with 11 bases between.

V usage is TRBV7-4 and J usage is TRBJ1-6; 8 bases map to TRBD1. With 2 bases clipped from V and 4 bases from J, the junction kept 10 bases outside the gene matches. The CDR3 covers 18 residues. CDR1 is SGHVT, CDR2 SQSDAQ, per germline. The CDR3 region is CASSLSRDRRSYNSPLHF. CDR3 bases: TGTGCCAGCAGCTTATCCCGGGACAGGAGAAGTTATAATTCACCCCTCCACTTT. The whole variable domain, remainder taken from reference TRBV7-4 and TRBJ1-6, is GAGVSQSPRYKVAKRGRDVALRCDSISGHVTLYWYRQTLGQGSEVLTYSQSDAQRDKSGRPSGRFSAERPERSVSTLKIQRTEQGDSAVYLCASSLSRDRRSYNSPLHFGNGTRLTVT.